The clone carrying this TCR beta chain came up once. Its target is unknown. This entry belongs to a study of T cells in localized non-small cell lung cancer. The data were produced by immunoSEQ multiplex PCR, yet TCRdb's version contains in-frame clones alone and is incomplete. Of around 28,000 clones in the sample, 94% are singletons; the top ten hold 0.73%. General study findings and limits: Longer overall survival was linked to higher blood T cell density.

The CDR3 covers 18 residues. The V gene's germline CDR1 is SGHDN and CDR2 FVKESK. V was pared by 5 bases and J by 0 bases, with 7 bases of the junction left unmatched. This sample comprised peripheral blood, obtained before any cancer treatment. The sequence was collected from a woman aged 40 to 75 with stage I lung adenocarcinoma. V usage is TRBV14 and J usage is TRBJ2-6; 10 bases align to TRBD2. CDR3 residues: CASSTRSGRASGANVLTF. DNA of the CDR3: TGTGCCAGCAGCACGCGCAGCGGGAGGGCCTCTGGGGCCAACGTCCTGACTTTC.